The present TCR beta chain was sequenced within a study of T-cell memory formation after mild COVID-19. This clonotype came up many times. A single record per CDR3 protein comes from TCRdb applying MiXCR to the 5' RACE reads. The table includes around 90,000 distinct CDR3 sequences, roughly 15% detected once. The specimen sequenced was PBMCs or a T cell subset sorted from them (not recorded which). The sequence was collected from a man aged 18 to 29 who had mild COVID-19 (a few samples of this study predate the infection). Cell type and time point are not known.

CDR3 nucleotides: TGCAGTGCCCCCGACAGGGACCTCGAGCAGTACTTC. It yields the protein CSAPDRDLEQYF. The chain has TRBV20-1 and TRBJ2-7, with 7 bases aligning to TRBD1. From germline, CDR1 is DFQATT and CDR2 SNEGSKA (reference sequence). The V gene end was trimmed by 6 bases and the J gene end by 6 bases; junction bases not matched to a gene: 8. The CDR3 length is 12 residues.